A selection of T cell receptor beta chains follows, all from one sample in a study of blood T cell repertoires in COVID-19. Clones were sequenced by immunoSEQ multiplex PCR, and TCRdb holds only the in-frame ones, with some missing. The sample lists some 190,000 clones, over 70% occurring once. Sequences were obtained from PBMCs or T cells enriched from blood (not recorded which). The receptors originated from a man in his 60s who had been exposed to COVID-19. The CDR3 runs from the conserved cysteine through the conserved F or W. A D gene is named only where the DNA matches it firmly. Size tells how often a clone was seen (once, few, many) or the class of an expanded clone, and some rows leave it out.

DNA: TGTGCCAGCAGTACTTACCCCGGACAGGGCAACGAGCAGTACTTC
CDR3: CASSTYPGQGNEQYF
size: NA
V: TRBV6-5
D: TRBD1
J: TRBJ2-7

DNA: TGTGCCACCAGTGACCCCGGGACAGGGGTACGTGAAAAACTGTTTTTT
CDR3: CATSDPGTGVREKLFF
size: NA
V: TRBV24-1
D: TRBD1
J: TRBJ1-4

DNA: TGTGCCAGCAGACACAAAGCCTACGAGCAGTACTTC
CDR3: CASRHKAYEQYF
size: NA
V: TRBV27
D: NA
J: TRBJ2-7

DNA: TGTGCCGAAAAGCGGGACAGGGGGGACACTGAAGCTTTCTTT
CDR3: CAEKRDRGDTEAFF
size: few
V: TRBV19
D: TRBD1
J: TRBJ1-1

DNA: TGTGCCAGCCGCGGACAGGGCCCGAATCAGCCCCAGCATTTT
CDR3: CASRGQGPNQPQHF
size: NA
V: TRBV25-1
D: TRBD1
J: TRBJ1-5

DNA: TGTGCCAGCAGCTTGGGCGGGAGTCGCTACAATGAGCAGTTCTTC
CDR3: CASSLGGSRYNEQFF
size: medium-sized
V: TRBV11-3
D: TRBD2
J: TRBJ2-1

DNA: TGCGCCAGCAGCTTGGTAGCGGGAGGGCCTAGTGGTGAGCAGTTCTTC
CDR3: CASSLVAGGPSGEQFF
size: NA
V: TRBV5-1
D: TRBD2
J: TRBJ2-1

DNA: TGTGCCAGCAGCCAGACAGGGGGCAATGGCTACACCTTC
CDR3: CASSQTGGNGYTF
size: NA
V: TRBV12-3/TRBV12-4
D: TRBD1
J: TRBJ1-2

DNA: TGTGCCAGCACTGAAAGGGGGGGCGGCTATGGCTACACCTTC
CDR3: CASTERGGGYGYTF
size: NA
V: TRBV5-5
D: NA
J: TRBJ1-2

DNA: TGTGCCAGCGCACCAGGGAGCAATCAGCCCCAGCATTTT
CDR3: CASAPGSNQPQHF
size: NA
V: TRBV6-5
D: NA
J: TRBJ1-5

DNA: TGCGCCAGCAGCACGGGACTAGCGGGAGTAGTGTACAATGAGCAGTTCTTC
CDR3: CASSTGLAGVVYNEQFF
size: NA
V: TRBV5-1
D: TRBD2
J: TRBJ2-1

DNA: TGCGCCAGCAGCCCACCGACAGGGGACTATGGCTACACCTTC
CDR3: CASSPPTGDYGYTF
size: NA
V: TRBV5-1
D: TRBD1
J: TRBJ1-2

DNA: TGTGCCAGCAGAATCGGGACAGGGGGGAACAATGAGCAGTTCTTC
CDR3: CASRIGTGGNNEQFF
size: NA
V: TRBV28
D: TRBD1
J: TRBJ2-1

DNA: TGTGCCTGGAGCCCACAGGGTAGCACTGAAGCTTTCTTT
CDR3: CAWSPQGSTEAFF
size: once
V: TRBV30
D: NA
J: TRBJ1-1

DNA: TGTGCCAGCAGACGGGGAGGGGGGGCCAATAGCAATCAGCCCCAGCATTTT
CDR3: CASRRGGGANSNQPQHF
size: NA
V: TRBV3-1/TRBV3-2
D: NA
J: TRBJ1-5

DNA: TGTGCCAGCAGCTCAGGACTAGCGGGAGGACTCCAGCAGTACTTC
CDR3: CASSSGLAGGLQQYF
size: once
V: TRBV7-2
D: TRBD2
J: TRBJ2-7

DNA: TGTGCCAGCAGCTTAGCGGGCCTTAACTATGGCTACACCTTC
CDR3: CASSLAGLNYGYTF
size: NA
V: TRBV7-2
D: NA
J: TRBJ1-2

DNA: TGTGCCAGCAGTTCCGGGACAGGAAGGAGCACCGGGGAGCTGTTTTTT
CDR3: CASSSGTGRSTGELFF
size: NA
V: TRBV27
D: TRBD1
J: TRBJ2-2

DNA: TGTGCCAGCAGTTTACGAGGGGGCGTTTCTGGGGCCAACGTCCTGACTTTC
CDR3: CASSLRGGVSGANVLTF
size: once
V: TRBV28
D: TRBD1
J: TRBJ2-6

DNA: TGTGCCAGCAGCTTGGGGGACAGGGGATCCTACGAGCAGTACTTC
CDR3: CASSLGDRGSYEQYF
size: NA
V: TRBV5-6
D: TRBD1
J: TRBJ2-7

DNA: TGTGCCAGCAGCCCGGGGAACTACGAGCAGTACTTC
CDR3: CASSPGNYEQYF
size: NA
V: TRBV4-2
D: NA
J: TRBJ2-7

DNA: TGCGCCAGCAGCTTGGCTTTGGGGGGAGCAGATACGCAGTATTTT
CDR3: CASSLALGGADTQYF
size: NA
V: TRBV5-1
D: NA
J: TRBJ2-3

DNA: TGTGCCAGTATCCCGACTAGCGGGAGATCCAAAAACATTCAGTACTTC
CDR3: CASIPTSGRSKNIQYF
size: NA
V: TRBV19
D: TRBD2
J: TRBJ2-4

DNA: TGTGCCAGCACCGGAGGGAAGGCTGGTCGGATCATAAATGAGCAGTTCTTC
CDR3: CASTGGKAGRIINEQFF
size: NA
V: TRBV9
D: NA
J: TRBJ2-1